The present TCR beta chain was sequenced within a study of patients and donors after allogeneic stem cell transplantation. One entry per CDR3 protein results from TCRdb running MiXCR on the RT-PCR reads. Among fewer than 500,000 distinct CDR3 sequences listed, 16% were seen once. There are 15 residues in the CDR3. The germline gives CDR1 SGHDN, CDR2 FVKESK. Trimming pared 1 base from V and 1 base from J, leaving 10 bases between. The V call is TRBV14, the J call TRBJ1-1; possibly TRBD1 for D (6 bases). The receptor was derived from a human donor who was either an allogeneic HSCT recipient or a stem cell or donor lymphocyte infusion donor (not recorded which). It is not recorded whose cells these are; they may come from a transplant donor. The specimen was blood, either unsorted or a sorted T cell fraction (not recorded which). CDR3 sequence (DNA): TGTGCCAGCAGCCAAGTTACAGGGAGGAACACTGAAGCTTTCTTT. Translated, it gives CASSQVTGRNTEAFF.